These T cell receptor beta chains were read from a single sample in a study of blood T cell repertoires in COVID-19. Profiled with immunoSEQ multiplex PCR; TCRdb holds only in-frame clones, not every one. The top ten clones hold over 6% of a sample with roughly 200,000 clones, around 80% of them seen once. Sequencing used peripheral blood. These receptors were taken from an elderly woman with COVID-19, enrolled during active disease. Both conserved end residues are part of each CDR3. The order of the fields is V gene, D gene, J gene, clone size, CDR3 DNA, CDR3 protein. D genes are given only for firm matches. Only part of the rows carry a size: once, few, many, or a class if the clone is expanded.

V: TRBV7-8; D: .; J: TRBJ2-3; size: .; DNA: TGTGCCAGCAGCTTCGACAGACGGGACTCCTCCTTCACAGATACGCAGTATTTT; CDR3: CASSFDRRDSSFTDTQYF
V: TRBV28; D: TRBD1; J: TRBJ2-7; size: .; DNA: TGTGCCAGCAGTGACAGGGAGCCTTCCTACGAGCAGTACTTC; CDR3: CASSDREPSYEQYF
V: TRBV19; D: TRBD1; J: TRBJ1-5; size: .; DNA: TGTGCCAGTAGTACGGAACAGGGGGCAAGAGGTCAGCCCCAGCATTTT; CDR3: CASSTEQGARGQPQHF
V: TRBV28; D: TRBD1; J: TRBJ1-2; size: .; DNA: TGTGCCAGTCAGGGCAGGGGGCTCAATTTGGACTATGGCTACACCTTC; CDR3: CASQGRGLNLDYGYTF
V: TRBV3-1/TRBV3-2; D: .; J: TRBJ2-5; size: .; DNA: TGTGCCAGCAGCCAAGTAACGGGGACCCAGTACTTC; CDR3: CASSQVTGTQYF
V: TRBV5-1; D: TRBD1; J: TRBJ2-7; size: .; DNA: TGCGCCAGCAGCTTGGGGACAGGATACGAGCAGTACTTC; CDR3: CASSLGTGYEQYF
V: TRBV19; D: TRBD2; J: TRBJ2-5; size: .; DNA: TGTGCCAGTAGTATGGGAGGGAGCGATGAGACCCAGTACTTC; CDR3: CASSMGGSDETQYF
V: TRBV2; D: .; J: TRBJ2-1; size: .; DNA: TGTGCCAGCACTCCACAGAGCTCCTACAATGAGCAGTTCTTC; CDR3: CASTPQSSYNEQFF
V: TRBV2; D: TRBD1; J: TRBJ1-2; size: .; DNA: TGTGCCAGCAGTGTTTCTACGGGACAGGGAAATGGCTACACCTTC; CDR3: CASSVSTGQGNGYTF
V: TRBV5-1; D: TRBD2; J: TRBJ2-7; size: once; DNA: TGCGCCAGCAGCTCCGGGACTAGCGGGAGGACTAGCTCCTACGAGCAGTACTTC; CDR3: CASSSGTSGRTSSYEQYF
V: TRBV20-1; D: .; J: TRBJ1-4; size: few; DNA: TGCAGTGCTAGTGGACAGTTAAGGGCTAATGAAAAACTGTTTTTT; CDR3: CSASGQLRANEKLFF
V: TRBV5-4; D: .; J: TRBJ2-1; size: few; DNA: TGTGCCAGCAGCTTGGGTCTTAGTGAGCAGTTCTTC; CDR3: CASSLGLSEQFF
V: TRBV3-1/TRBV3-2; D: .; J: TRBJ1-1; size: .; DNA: TGTGCCAGCAGCCAAGAGCAGGGGAACACTGAAGCTTTCTTT; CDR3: CASSQEQGNTEAFF
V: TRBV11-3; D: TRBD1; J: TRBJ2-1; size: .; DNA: TGTGCCAGCAGCTTCTCCGGGACAGCAGACAATGAGCAGTTCTTC; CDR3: CASSFSGTADNEQFF
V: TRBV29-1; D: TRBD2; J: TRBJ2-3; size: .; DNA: TGCAGCACTGGCGGGGGACTACCAGTCACAGATACGCAGTATTTT; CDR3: CSTGGGLPVTDTQYF
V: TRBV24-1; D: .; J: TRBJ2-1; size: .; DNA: TGTGCCACCAGTGATTTGACGGCCGGAGGCGGGCAGTTCTTC; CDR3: CATSDLTAGGGQFF
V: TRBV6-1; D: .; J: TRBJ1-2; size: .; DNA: TGTGCCAGCAGTGAAGGAGGCAGAGTTGGCTACACCTTC; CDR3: CASSEGGRVGYTF
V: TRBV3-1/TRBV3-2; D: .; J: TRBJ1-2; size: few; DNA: TGTGCCAGCAGCCCGCAGACAGCCGGTGGGGGCTACACCTTC; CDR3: CASSPQTAGGGYTF
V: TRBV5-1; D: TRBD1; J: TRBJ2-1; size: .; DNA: TGCGCCAGCAGCCGATCGCTCCAGACAGGGTTAGACAATGAGCAGTTCTTC; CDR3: CASSRSLQTGLDNEQFF
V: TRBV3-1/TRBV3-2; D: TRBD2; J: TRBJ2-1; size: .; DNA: TGTGCCAGCAGCCCCAGAGCACTAGCGGGAAACAATGAGCAGTTCTTC; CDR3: CASSPRALAGNNEQFF
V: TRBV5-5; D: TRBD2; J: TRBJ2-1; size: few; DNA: TGTGCCAGCAGCTTGGTGGGGGCCATCGGGAGGGCCGGCAATGAGCAGTTCTTC; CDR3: CASSLVGAIGRAGNEQFF
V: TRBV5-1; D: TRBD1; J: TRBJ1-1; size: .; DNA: TGCGCCAGCAGCTTGGACAGGGGCGGACGCGAAGCTTTCTTT; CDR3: CASSLDRGGREAFF
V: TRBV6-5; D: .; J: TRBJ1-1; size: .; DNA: TGTGCCAGCAGTTATCATCTTGAGGCTGAAGCTTTCTTT; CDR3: CASSYHLEAEAFF
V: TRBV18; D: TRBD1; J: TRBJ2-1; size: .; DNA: TGTGCCAGCTCATCTCGACAGGGCGATGAGCAGTTCTTC; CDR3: CASSSRQGDEQFF
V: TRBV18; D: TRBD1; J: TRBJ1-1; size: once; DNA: TGTGCCAGCTCAGCCGACAGGGGCACTGAAGCTTTCTTT; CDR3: CASSADRGTEAFF
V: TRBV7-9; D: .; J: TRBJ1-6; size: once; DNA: TGTGCCAGCGCCCCCGGGAATTCACCCCTCCACTTT; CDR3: CASAPGNSPLHF
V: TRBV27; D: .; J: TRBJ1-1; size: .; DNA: TGTGCCAGCAGTTTTTCCGACGTTTCGGAGGAGGGTTTGAACACTGAAGCTTTCTTT; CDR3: CASSFSDVSEEGLNTEAFF
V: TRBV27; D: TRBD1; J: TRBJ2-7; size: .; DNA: TGTGCCAGCAGTTTATACGGTGACAGGGTCTACGAGCAGTACTTC; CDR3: CASSLYGDRVYEQYF
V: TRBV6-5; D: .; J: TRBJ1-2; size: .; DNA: TGTGCCAGCAGTTACTCGAGGCCCAACTATGGCTACACCTTC; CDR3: CASSYSRPNYGYTF
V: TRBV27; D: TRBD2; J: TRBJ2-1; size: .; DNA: TGTGCCAGCAGCTGGGGAGGGACCTACAATGAGCAGTTCTTC; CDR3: CASSWGGTYNEQFF
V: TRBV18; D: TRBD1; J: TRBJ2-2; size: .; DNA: TGTGCCAGCTCCCCTGACAGGGTCAACACCGGGGAGCTGTTTTTT; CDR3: CASSPDRVNTGELFF
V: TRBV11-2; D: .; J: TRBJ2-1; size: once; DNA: TGTGCCAGCAGCTTACCACAGGGCCGCAATGAGCAGTTCTTC; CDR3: CASSLPQGRNEQFF
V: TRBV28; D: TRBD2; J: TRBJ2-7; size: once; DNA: TGTGCCAGCAGCGCCGGGAGGAAGCGGGCCTACGAGCAGTACTTC; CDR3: CASSAGRKRAYEQYF
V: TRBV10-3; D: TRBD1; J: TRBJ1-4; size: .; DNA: TGTGCCATCAGCCCCGGGACAGGGCTTGAAAAACTGTTTTTT; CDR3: CAISPGTGLEKLFF
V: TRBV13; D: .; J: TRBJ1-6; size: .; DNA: TGTGCCAGCAGCCCTCAACAGGGAAGAAATTCACCCCTCCACTTT; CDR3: CASSPQQGRNSPLHF
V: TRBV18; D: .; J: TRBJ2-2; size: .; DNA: TGTGCCAGCTCCCATTTAGCGGAGTACGCGAACACCGGGGAGCTGTTTTTT; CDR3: CASSHLAEYANTGELFF